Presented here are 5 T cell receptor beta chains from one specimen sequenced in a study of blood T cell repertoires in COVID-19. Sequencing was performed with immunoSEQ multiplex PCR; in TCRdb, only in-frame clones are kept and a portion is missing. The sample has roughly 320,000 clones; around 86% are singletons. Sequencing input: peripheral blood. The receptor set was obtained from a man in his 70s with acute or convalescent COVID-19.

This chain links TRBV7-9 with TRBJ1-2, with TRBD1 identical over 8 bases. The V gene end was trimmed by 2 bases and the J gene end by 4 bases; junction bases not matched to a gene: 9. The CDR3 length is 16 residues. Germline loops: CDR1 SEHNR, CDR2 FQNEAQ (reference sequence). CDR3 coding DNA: TGTGCCAGCAGCTTAAGTGGACAGGGAAGATCCTATGGCTACACCTTC. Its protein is CASSLSGQGRSYGYTF. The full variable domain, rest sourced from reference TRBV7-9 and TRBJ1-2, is DTGVSQNPRHKITKRGQNVTFRCDPISEHNRLYWYRQTLGQGPEFLTYFQNEAQLEKSRLLSDRFSAERPKGSFSTLEIQRTEQGDSAMYLCASSLSGQGRSYGYTFGSGTRLTVV.

The CDR3 DNA is TGTGCCAGCAGTCTGGGGCGCGGAAGCTCTGGAAACACCATATATTTT. Its translation: CASSLGRGSSGNTIYF. The chain is built from TRBV3-1 (or the pseudogene TRBV3-2) and TRBJ1-3, with D possibly matching TRBD1 (5 bases). This CDR3 has 16 residues. CDR1 and CDR2 (germline): LGHDT, YNNKEL (reference sequence). Trimming pared 6 bases from V and 0 bases from J, leaving 15 bases between.

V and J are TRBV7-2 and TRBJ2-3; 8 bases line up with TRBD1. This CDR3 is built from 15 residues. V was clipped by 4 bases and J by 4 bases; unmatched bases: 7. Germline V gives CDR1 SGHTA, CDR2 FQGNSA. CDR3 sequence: CASSSGAGGADTQYF. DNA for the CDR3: TGTGCCAGCAGCTCAGGGGCAGGGGGCGCAGATACGCAGTATTTT.

CDR3 DNA sequence: TGCGCCAGCAGCCCGAGCGGGGGGGCTGGAGATACGCAGTATTTT. Translation gives CASSPSGGAGDTQYF. This chain connects TRBV4-3 to TRBJ2-3; 10 bases fit TRBD2. The germline CDR1 and CDR2 sequences are LGHNA and YSLEER. The CDR3 runs to 15 residues. The V and J ends lost 4 bases and 5 bases, in that order; junction bases with no gene match: 6.

The CDR3 DNA sequence: TGTGCCAGCGGGGACAGGCCTTTCACAGATACGCAGTATTTT. This sequence encodes CASGDRPFTDTQYF. The chain has TRBV6-6 and TRBJ2-3; 8 bases are shared with TRBD1. Losses at the gene ends were 8 bases for V and 2 bases for J; bases not matched to a gene: 6. Germline-derived CDR1 and CDR2 are MNHNY and SVGAGI (reference sequence). The CDR3 totals 14 residues.